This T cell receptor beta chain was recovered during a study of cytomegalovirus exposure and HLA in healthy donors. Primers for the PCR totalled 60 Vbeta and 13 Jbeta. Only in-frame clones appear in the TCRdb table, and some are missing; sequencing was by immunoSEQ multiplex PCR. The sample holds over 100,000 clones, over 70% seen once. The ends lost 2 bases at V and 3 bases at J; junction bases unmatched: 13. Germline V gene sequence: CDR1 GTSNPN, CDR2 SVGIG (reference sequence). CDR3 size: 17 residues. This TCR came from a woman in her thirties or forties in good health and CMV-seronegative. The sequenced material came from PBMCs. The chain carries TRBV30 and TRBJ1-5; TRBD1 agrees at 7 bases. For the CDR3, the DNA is TGTGCCTGGAGTTCGGGACAGTCATATTTATCCAATCAGCCCCAGCATTTT. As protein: CAWSSGQSYLSNQPQHF. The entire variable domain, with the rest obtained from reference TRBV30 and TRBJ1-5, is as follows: SQTIHQWPATLVQPVGSPLSLECTVEGTSNPNLYWYRQAAGRGLQLLFYSVGIGQISSEVPQNLSASRPQDRQFILSSKKLLLSDSGFYLCAWSSGQSYLSNQPQHFGDGTRLSIL.